This T cell receptor beta chain stems from a study of blood T cell repertoires in COVID-19. Whole-study context: PBMCs, B-cell-depleted T cells, or T cells were the source of the cDNA or gDNA that made up the material.

V shed 1 base and J shed 5 bases, with 15 bases lying between them. The CDR3 is 16 residues long. Germline values: CDR1 SGHTA, CDR2 FQGNSA. In the original analysis: Reference gene primer amplification gave estimated nucleated cell counts. Generated by immunoSEQ multiplex PCR, the TCRdb table keeps only in-frame clones and is missing some. The V and J calls and clone size were taken over from that table, and D and trimming were inferred from the DNA. The repertoire consists of hundreds of thousands of clones, with roughly 89% occurring once and the leading ten covering approximately 0.9%. The material sequenced was peripheral blood. The chain carries TRBV7-2 and TRBJ1-5, with D possibly matching TRBD1 (5 bases). The origin of this receptor is a man younger than 35 with COVID-19, enrolled during active disease. The CDR3 DNA follows: TGTGCCAGCAGCTTAGAACGGACAACAACCCATCAGCCCCAGCATTTT. It translates to CASSLERTTTHQPQHF.